Listed here are 13 T cell receptor beta chains from one sample, sequenced in a study of cytotoxic CD8 clonotypes in ibrutinib-treated CLL. Repertoires were generated with immunoSEQ multiplex PCR, while TCRdb's copy carries only in-frame clones and drops some. This sample yields 65,000 to 80,000 clones, of which around 78% are seen a single time; 35% to 45% belongs to the top ten. Here the sequenced sample was PBMCs, taken after 24 months of ibrutinib treatment. These receptors were collected from a human donor with chronic lymphocytic leukemia.

The chain couples TRBV20-1 to TRBJ1-2, with unresolved D. The CDR3 extends over 11 amino acids. The ends were cut back, 6 bases at V and 5 bases at J, with 10 bases in the middle. The germline CDR1 and CDR2 sequences are DFQATT and SNEGSKA (reference sequence). The CDR3 protein is CSAQADYGYTF. The CDR3 bases are TGCAGTGCCCAGGCGGATTATGGCTACACCTTC.

The V and J genes are TRBV2 and TRBJ2-7; 7 bases match TRBD2. Per the germline V gene, CDR1 is SNHLY and CDR2 is FYNNEI. This CDR3 comprises 15 residues. Trimming removed 4 bases from V and 2 bases from J; junction bases left unmatched: 8. This chain's CDR3 is CASSAPVAGTYEQYF. The CDR3 coding sequence is TGTGCCAGCAGTGCACCGGTAGCGGGTACCTACGAGCAGTACTTC.

This rearrangement joins TRBV6-1 to TRBJ2-2, with D perhaps matching TRBD2 (5 bases). CDR3 length: 15 amino acids. Germline V gene sequence: CDR1 MNHNS, CDR2 SASEGT. The germline V and J ends were trimmed by 1 base and 2 bases, with 8 bases remaining between them. This CDR3 is CASSEGGSNTGELFF. The DNA for the CDR3 is TGTGCCAGCAGTGAAGGTGGGAGTAACACCGGGGAGCTGTTTTTT.

This clone was detected once. V gene TRBV7-9 combines with J gene TRBJ1-1; unclear D gene. The CDR3 consists of 15 residues. Deletions cut 5 bases from V and 0 bases from J, with 13 bases between. The germline V gene has CDR1 SEHNR and CDR2 FQNEAQ (reference sequence). The CDR3 loop reads CASSPQRPLNTEAFF. The CDR3 nucleotides are TGTGCCAGCAGCCCACAGAGACCTCTGAACACTGAAGCTTTCTTT. Looking up the rest from reference TRBV7-9 and TRBJ1-1 gives the full variable domain: DTGVSQNPRHKITKRGQNVTFRCDPISEHNRLYWYRQTLGQGPEFLTYFQNEAQLEKSRLLSDRFSAERPKGSFSTLEIQRTEQGDSAMYLCASSPQRPLNTEAFFGQGTRLTVV.

V usage is TRBV15 and J usage is TRBJ1-2; D is unresolved. CDR1 and CDR2 (germline): LNHNV, YYDKDF (reference sequence). The ends were cut back, 1 base at V and 8 bases at J, with 11 bases in the middle. CDR3 length: 13 amino acids. The CDR3 coding sequence is TGTGCCACCAGCAGAGGGGTGTCCGGCGGCTACACCTTC. Amino acid sequence: CATSRGVSGGYTF.

The rearrangement links TRBV30 to TRBJ1-2; 7 bases agree with TRBD1. The CDR3 is 13 amino acids. Germline V gives CDR1 GTSNPN, CDR2 SVGIG (reference sequence). V shed 5 bases and J 8 bases; nucleotides not matched to a gene: 11. The CDR3 spells CAWDSGGDGGYTF. CDR3 nucleotides: TGTGCCTGGGACTCAGGGGGGGATGGAGGCTACACCTTC.

This chain links TRBV11-3 with TRBJ2-5; 7 bases align to TRBD1. The trim removed 5 bases at V and 5 bases at J, leaving 5 bases unmatched. The CDR3 spans 13 residues. Germline V gene data show CDR1 as SGHNT and CDR2 as YENEEA. CDR3: CASSGTVAETQYF. The CDR3 nucleotides read TGTGCCAGCAGCGGGACAGTTGCCGAGACCCAGTACTTC. Using reference TRBV11-3 and TRBJ2-5 for the parts outside the CDR3, the full variable domain is EAGVVQSPRYKIIEKKQPVAFWCNPISGHNTLYWYLQNLGQGPELLIRYENEEAVDDSQLPKDRFSAERLKGVDSTLKIQPAELGDSAVYLCASSGTVAETQYFGPGTRLLVL.

This chain joins TRBV2 and TRBJ2-7; 8 bases are shared with TRBD2. CDR3 size: 14 residues. Germline V gene lookup returns CDR1 SNHLY and CDR2 FYNNEI. The V and J ends lost 6 bases and 3 bases, in that order; junction bases with no gene match: 7. CDR3 DNA: TGTGCCAGCAGGGTAGCGGGACGTAACTACGAGCAGTACTTC. Encoded protein: CASRVAGRNYEQYF.

The J gene is TRBJ2-7, the V gene TRBV27, with 10 bases fitting TRBD1. The CDR3 spans 14 residues. The junction had 4 bases not matched to a gene; V was cut back by 6 bases and J by 2 bases. The germline V gene encodes CDR1 MNHEY and CDR2 SMNVEV (reference sequence). The CDR3 DNA reads TGTGCCAGCAGGGGACAGGGGAGAGCCTACGAGCAGTACTTC. This gives the protein CASRGQGRAYEQYF.

This chain joins TRBV6-1 and TRBJ1-2; no definite D call. This CDR3 contains 13 residues. CDR1 is MNHNS and CDR2 is SASEGT in the germline V gene. The V end lost 2 bases, the J end lost 6 bases, and 10 bases lay between the germline ends. CDR3 loop: CASSEPPRDGYTF. CDR3 bases: TGTGCCAGCAGTGAACCTCCGCGGGATGGCTACACCTTC.

V and J are TRBV7-9 and TRBJ2-1; possibly TRBD2 for D (7 bases). CDR3 size: 12 residues. Trimming shortened V by 8 bases and J by 8 bases, and 13 bases separated the two germline ends. Per the germline V gene, CDR1 is SEHNR and CDR2 is FQNEAQ (reference sequence). The CDR3 DNA is TGTGCCAGCGGACGGGGGGCGGATGAGCAGTTCTTC. It specifies CASGRGADEQFF.

The V and J genes are TRBV2 and TRBJ1-1; the D is unclear. CDR3 length: 10 residues. V was cut by 4 bases and J by 10 bases, with 7 bases left in between. Germline assignment: CDR1 SNHLY and CDR2 FYNNEI. CDR3 nucleotides: TGTGCCAGCAGTGGACAAGGAGCTTTCTTT. It translates to CASSGQGAFF.

The genes are TRBV5-1 and TRBJ2-7; the match to TRBD2 covers 10 bases. CDR1 is SGHRS, CDR2 YFSETQ, per germline. The CDR3 is made up of 16 amino acids. V was pared by 0 bases and J by 0 bases, with 3 bases of the junction left unmatched. CDR3 nucleotides: TGCGCCAGCAGCTTGGTCCCTAGCGGGAGCTCCTACGAGCAGTACTTC. This encodes CASSLVPSGSSYEQYF.